Shown below are 23 T cell receptor beta chains from a single sample sequenced in a study of T-cell memory formation after mild COVID-19. TCRdb independently ran MiXCR on the 5' RACE reads; one entry per CDR3 protein. The sample carries about 200,000 distinct CDR3 sequences, around 19% recorded once. The sample taken for sequencing was PBMCs or a T cell subset sorted from them (not recorded which). The receptors originated from an adult woman who had mild COVID-19 (a few samples of this study predate the infection). Cell type and time point are not known.

This clonotype was counted between two and nine times. The gene calls are TRBV10-3 and TRBJ1-2; TRBD1 matches at 11 bases. Germline V lookup: CDR1 ENHRY, CDR2 SYGVKD. This CDR3 has 13 residues. V was pared by 6 bases and J by 4 bases, with 1 base of the junction left unmatched. This chain's CDR3 is CAISGTGGYGYTF. CDR3 nucleotide sequence: TGTGCCATCAGCGGGACAGGGGGCTATGGCTACACCTTC.

Only a few counts were recorded for this clonotype. CDR3 sequence reads: CASSLEQDPLREQYF. CDR3 nucleotides: TGTGCCAGCAGCTTAGAGCAGGACCCCCTACGCGAGCAGTACTTC. The chain joins TRBV7-2 to TRBJ2-7; D gene uncertain. The V end lost 1 base, the J end lost 6 bases, and 16 bases lay between the germline ends. This CDR3 region has 15 residues. Germline-derived CDR1 and CDR2 are SGHTA and FQGNSA. The full variable domain, in which reference TRBV7-2 and TRBJ2-7 provide the parts outside the CDR3, is GAGVSQSPSNKVTEKGKDVELRCDPISGHTALYWYRQSLGQGLEFLIYFQGNSAPDKSGLPSDRFSAERTGGSVSTLTIQRTQQEDSAVYLCASSLEQDPLREQYFGPGTRLTVT.

This clonotype was counted between two and nine times. This chain joins TRBV7-9 and TRBJ1-2; no clear D gene. Germline CDR1 reads SEHNR; CDR2 reads FQNEAQ (reference sequence). The V end was cut by 10 bases, the J end by 7 bases, with 13 bases between. The CDR3 length is 11 residues. Here the CDR3 reads CATRGVVGYTF. The CDR3 region has the DNA TGTGCCACCCGCGGGGTGGTTGGCTACACCTTC.

The chain has TRBV7-2 and TRBJ1-1, with 8 bases fitting TRBD1. V trimming: 6 bases; J trimming: 10 bases; junction bases outside the gene matches: 7. Germline-derived CDR1 and CDR2 are SGHTA and FQGNSA. This CDR3 is 12 amino acids long. CDR3 protein: CASRMRTGPAFF. The CDR3 coding sequence is TGTGCCAGCAGAATGCGGACAGGGCCAGCTTTCTTT.

The V gene is TRBV18, the J gene TRBJ2-3, with D tentatively TRBD1 (6 bases). Trimming left V 0 bases short and J 6 bases short, with 19 bases between. Per the germline V gene, CDR1 is KGHSH and CDR2 is LQKENI. This CDR3 is 17 amino acids long. In DNA, the CDR3 is TGTGCCAGCTCACCACCGGGCGAAACAGGGTACGGCGATACGCAGTATTTT. This sequence encodes CASSPPGETGYGDTQYF. Based on the CDR3 plus reference TRBV18 and TRBJ2-3, the full variable domain is NAGVMQNPRHLVRRRGQEARLRCSPMKGHSHVYWYRQLPEEGLKFMVYLQKENIIDESGMPKERFSAEFPKEGPSILRIQQVVRGDSAAYFCASSPPGETGYGDTQYFGPGTRLTVL.

This clonotype was detected a few times. The V gene is TRBV12-3 or TRBV12-4, the J gene TRBJ2-3; 7 bases are shared with TRBD1. Trimming removed 6 bases from V and 4 bases from J; junction bases left unmatched: 7. This CDR3 is built from 14 residues. The CDR3 coding sequence is TGTGCCAGCAGGCGACAGGGTGGGTCAGATACGCAGTATTTT. It yields the protein CASRRQGGSDTQYF.

This clonotype was observed a handful of times. The chain couples TRBV11-2 to TRBJ2-6, with D possibly being TRBD2 (5 bases). Trimming left V 11 bases short and J 2 bases short, with 13 bases between. The germline gives CDR1 SGHAT, CDR2 FQNNGV. CDR3 length equals 14 residues. The DNA of the CDR3 is TGTGCCGGAAGACGGGATGCTGGGGCCAACGTCCTGACTTTC. As protein: CAGRRDAGANVLTF.

This clonotype has only a few counts. The V call is TRBV10-3, the J call TRBJ2-3, with D tentatively TRBD1 (5 bases). The CDR3 is 14 residues long. Looked up from germline, CDR1 is ENHRY and CDR2 is SYGVKD. The V end lost 4 bases, the J end lost 2 bases, and 10 bases lay between the germline ends. The CDR3 DNA follows: TGTGCCATCAGTGGGGCACAGGCCACAGATACGCAGTATTTT. Encoded protein: CAISGAQATDTQYF.

CDR3 DNA: TGTGCCAGCAGCGGCGCCCCTCAAGAGACCCAGTACTTC. Its protein is CASSGAPQETQYF. The V call is TRBV9, the J call TRBJ2-5; D is unresolved. CDR3 length: 13 residues. CDR1 is SGDLS and CDR2 is YYNGEE in the germline V gene. V lost 3 bases to trimming and J lost 2 bases, with 8 bases between them.

This clonotype was seen more than once but under ten times. This rearrangement joins TRBV5-1 to TRBJ1-2; D is unclear. V lost 0 bases and J 2 bases, leaving 17 bases between the germline ends. This CDR3 region has 17 residues. CDR1 SGHRS and CDR2 YFSETQ come from the germline V gene. CDR3 loop: CASSLGAGRGTNYGYTF. DNA of the CDR3: TGCGCCAGCAGCTTGGGGGCGGGCCGGGGAACCAACTATGGCTACACCTTC.

The chain combines TRBV9 with TRBJ1-5, with D uncertain. The germline gives CDR1 SGDLS, CDR2 YYNGEE. The CDR3 extends over 13 amino acids. Trimming left V 0 bases short and J 5 bases short, with 6 bases between. This chain's CDR3 is CASSVDTYQPQHF. The DNA of the CDR3 is TGTGCCAGCAGCGTAGACACCTATCAGCCCCAGCATTTT.

This clonotype was detected many times. The genes are TRBV20-1 and TRBJ1-1; TRBD1 is a possible D gene (5 bases). From germline, CDR1 is DFQATT and CDR2 SNEGSKA (reference sequence). The CDR3 covers 14 residues. V was clipped by 0 bases and J by 4 bases, with 12 bases between them. The CDR3 sequence: CSARDTGLVTEAFF. The CDR3 region has the DNA TGCAGTGCTAGAGATACGGGGCTGGTCACTGAAGCTTTCTTT.

This clonotype was detected only a few times. The chain carries TRBV29-1 and TRBJ2-2; no clear D gene. CDR3 length equals 14 residues. CDR1 SQVTM and CDR2 ANQGSEA come from the germline V gene. Trimming stripped 4 bases from V and 4 bases from J, with 13 bases between. The CDR3 region is CSVVGRSITGELFF. Written as DNA, the CDR3 is TGCAGCGTTGTGGGCAGATCTATCACCGGGGAGCTGTTTTTT.

This rearrangement joins TRBV20-1 to TRBJ2-2, with TRBD2 matching 8 bases. Germline V lookup: CDR1 DFQATT, CDR2 SNEGSKA (reference sequence). The J segment lost 5 bases and the V segment lost 3 bases, leaving 2 bases of the junction unmatched. This CDR3 has 13 residues. CDR3 loop: CSASRGRTGELFF. CDR3 sequence (DNA): TGCAGTGCTAGTCGCGGGAGGACCGGGGAGCTGTTTTTT.

J is TRBJ2-3 and V is TRBV7-3; no reliable D call. The CDR3 loop spans 14 amino acids. V was shortened by 3 bases and J by 2 bases, with 9 bases between the two germline ends. Per germline, CDR1 SGHTA and CDR2 FQGTGA. The CDR3 DNA reads TGTGCCAGCAGCTTGGACGGATCCACAGATACGCAGTATTTT. It encodes CASSLDGSTDTQYF.

On this clonotype itself: Lacking the conserved final phenylalanine or tryptophan, this CDR3 likely reflects a read error. The rearrangement joins TRBV6-5 to TRBJ1-5; TRBD1 aligns across 10 bases. The CDR3 totals 15 residues. The J segment lost 6 bases and the V segment lost 11 bases, leaving 13 bases of the junction unmatched. The germline gives CDR1 MNHEY, CDR2 SVGAGI. The DNA of the CDR3 is TGTGCCTCCCGTGGGCCGGGACAGGGGACTCAGCCCCAGCATTTG. Translating gives CASRGPGQGTQPQHL.

This clonotype has at least ten counts. The chain has TRBV5-1 and TRBJ2-7, with 8 bases matching TRBD2. This CDR3 has 14 amino acids. Germline-derived CDR1 and CDR2 are SGHRS and YFSETQ. Trimming removed 9 bases from V and 2 bases from J; junction bases left unmatched: 10. In DNA form, the CDR3 reads TGCGCCACCTCTCGGGAGGGAGGGCCCTACGAGCAGTACTTC. Amino acids: CATSREGGPYEQYF.

The CDR3 protein is CASSRGVVGGYTF. The CDR3 DNA sequence: TGTGCCAGCAGTCGAGGGGTGGTAGGTGGCTACACCTTC. This chain links TRBV6-5 with TRBJ1-2; tentative D call: TRBD1 (5 bases). The germline CDR1 and CDR2 sequences are MNHEY and SVGAGI. This CDR3 contains 13 residues. Deletions cut 5 bases from V and 7 bases from J, with 14 bases between.

This clonotype has only a few counts. The CDR3 sequence is CATNGFRTTDTQYF. The CDR3 nucleotides read TGTGCCACGAATGGGTTTCGAACCACAGATACGCAGTATTTT. The chain employs TRBV5-6 and TRBJ2-3; D is undetermined. Germline V gene data show CDR1 as SGHDT and CDR2 as YYEEEE. Trimming removed 9 bases from V and 2 bases from J, with 16 bases in between. This CDR3 comprises 14 residues.

The gene calls are TRBV18 and TRBJ2-7; TRBD1 matches 9 bases. Germline-derived CDR1 and CDR2 are KGHSH and LQKENI. V lost 3 bases, J lost 2 bases, and 5 bases stayed unmatched. This CDR3 has 15 amino acids. DNA for the CDR3: TGTGCCAGCTCACCGTCGGGACAGGGTGCCTACGAGCAGTACTTC. Its protein is CASSPSGQGAYEQYF. Drawing the rest from reference TRBV18 and TRBJ2-7, the complete variable domain is NAGVMQNPRHLVRRRGQEARLRCSPMKGHSHVYWYRQLPEEGLKFMVYLQKENIIDESGMPKERFSAEFPKEGPSILRIQQVVRGDSAAYFCASSPSGQGAYEQYFGPGTRLTVT.

This clonotype was observed a few times. The J gene is TRBJ2-7, the V gene TRBV11-2; weak D call: TRBD1 (6 bases). This CDR3 comprises 14 residues. Germline V gene lookup returns CDR1 SGHAT and CDR2 FQNNGV. The ends were cut back, 6 bases at V and 1 base at J, with 13 bases in the middle. The CDR3 spells CASRIPGQSYEQYF. The CDR3 coding sequence is TGTGCCAGCAGGATCCCCGGACAGTCCTACGAGCAGTACTTC.

This clonotype was observed at least ten times. V and J are TRBV7-6 and TRBJ1-5; the match to TRBD1 covers 10 bases. Germline V lookup: CDR1 SGHVS, CDR2 FNYEAQ. The junction had 11 bases not matched to a gene; V was cut back by 5 bases and J by 7 bases. The CDR3 runs to 16 residues. The CDR3 spells CASSPHDRGLGQPQHF. The CDR3 DNA sequence: TGTGCCAGCAGCCCGCACGACAGGGGGCTTGGGCAGCCCCAGCATTTT.

V is TRBV30 and J is TRBJ1-5; 12 bases align to TRBD1. V shed 2 bases and J 5 bases; nucleotides not matched to a gene: 7. CDR1 is GTSNPN and CDR2 is SVGIG in the germline V gene (reference sequence). This CDR3 is 16 amino acids long. The CDR3 is CAWSNTGTGGYQPQHF. Here the CDR3 DNA reads TGTGCCTGGAGTAATACCGGGACAGGGGGCTATCAGCCCCAGCATTTT.